What follows are 3 T cell receptor beta chains derived from one specimen sequenced in a study of cytomegalovirus exposure and HLA in healthy donors. PCR primers comprised 60 Vbeta and 13 Jbeta primers. Clones were read by immunoSEQ multiplex PCR, and TCRdb kept only the in-frame ones, dropping some. The data hold about 70,000 clones, with about nine tenths observed a single time. The specimen was PBMCs. The source is a woman aged 30 to 39 in good health and CMV-seronegative.

V is TRBV16 and J is TRBJ1-4; D ambiguous. V lost 2 bases to trimming and J lost 1 base, with 5 bases between them. Looked up from germline, CDR1 is KGHSY and CDR2 is FQNENV. CDR3 size: 14 residues. Here the CDR3 reads CASSQRGTNEKLFF. The CDR3 DNA sequence: TGTGCCAGCAGCCAACGGGGAACTAATGAAAAACTGTTTTTT.

This clone was picked up a small number of times. The chain couples TRBV6-1 to TRBJ2-5; D possibly corresponds to TRBD2 (5 bases). The CDR3 extends over 15 amino acids. V was pared by 2 bases and J by 0 bases, with 10 bases between. Germline CDR1 MNHNS, CDR2 SASEGT. The CDR3 spells CASSEPGTDQETQYF. The CDR3, as DNA: TGTGCCAGCAGTGAACCGGGAACCGACCAAGAGACCCAGTACTTC.

The chain couples TRBV19 to TRBJ2-1; 12 nucleotides match TRBD2. The ends lost 5 bases at V and 6 bases at J; junction bases unmatched: 5. The CDR3 runs to 15 residues. From germline, CDR1 is LNHDA and CDR2 SQIVND (reference sequence). CDR3 sequence reads: CASSSGTSGLNEQFF. The CDR3 DNA is TGTGCCAGTAGTTCCGGGACTAGCGGGCTCAATGAGCAGTTCTTC.